This T cell receptor (beta chain) was recorded in a study of T-cell memory formation after mild COVID-19 (dated by TCRdb to the early 2020s). Regarding the study in general: TCR sequence clusters from the two donors were largely donor specific. Two young, previously healthy adult volunteers made up the cohort, one male and one female. In a couple of donors, T-cell clones that expanded and contracted after mild COVID-19 were tracked by sequencing TCRalpha and TCRbeta repertoires over time.

Ficoll-Paque density gradient centrifugation was the method used to isolate PBMCs. The sequencer listed for this sample is Illumina NovaSeq 6000. cDNA libraries for TCRalpha and TCRbeta were prepared by 5'RACE using constant-segment primers, with sample barcodes and unique molecular identifiers added. Trizol reagent was used to extract RNA from every sample. Library amplification was performed in two PCR steps, and a second sample barcode and Illumina TruSeq adapters were introduced in the second step. Sequencing of the libraries was done on an Illumina NovaSeq, producing 2 x 150 bp paired-end reads. As for how the authors treated the data: Reads were demultiplexed and collapsed into UMI-guided consensus sequences with migec v1.2.7. Using mixcr v2.1.11, the UMI consensuses were aligned to TRA and TRB V and J templates and assembled into clonotypes. A clonotype was counted as expanded or contracted only when both edgeR and NoisET called the clonotype significant, with the noise models trained on biological replicates. For edgeR calls, a false discovery rate-adjusted p below 0.01 and a log2 fold-change threshold of 1 were applied. PCA with hierarchical clustering of max-normalized trajectories of the 1000 most abundant clonotypes was used as exploratory dynamics analysis. Separately sequenced CD4+ and CD8+ repertoires were used to assign a CD4 or CD8 phenotype to each responding clone. The raw public data were reprocessed by TCRdb itself: fastp quality trimming at Q25, MiXCR clonotype calling, in-frame beta chains only. Rows merge per CDR3 protein into single entries with the most common DNA and genes. For this entry, the V and J calls and clone size follow TCRdb and not the study's own pipeline. The sample records about half a million distinct CDR3 sequences, around a sixth of which are singletons. The top ten clonotypes cover 9% to 15% of the sample.

The study at large found these results: SARS-CoV-2 specificity of the second-wave clones peaking on day 37 was not confirmed. Some responding clones were detected in pre-infection memory, suggesting pre-existing cross-reactive memory T cells joined the SARS-CoV-2 response. The study covered only a couple of mild cases, and larger cohorts including severe cases with pre-infection samples were considered necessary. Clones that contracted from day 15 to 85 showed balanced CD4/CD8 phenotypes, whereas a second wave of clones that expanded from day 15 to 37 leaned towards CD4+. Contracting CD4+ clones turned up mainly in the CM and EM memory subsets, whereas EMRA was where CD8+ clones were enriched.

CDR1 and CDR2 are drawn from the germline V gene: ENHRY, SYGVKD. Including the terminal cysteine and phenylalanine, the CDR3 comprises 19 residues. Of the read, only the CDR3 DNA is kept; its 57 bases are in frame from base 1. The V end loses 3 bases and the J end loses 0 bases, and a stretch of 21 bases separates them. Ten or more counts support this clonotype. The antigen it recognizes is unknown. No per-base quality is available; no much larger clone lies one base away. The TCR was taken from an adult woman who had mild COVID-19 (a few samples of this study predate the infection). The sample titles of this study are shuffled in the database, so cell type and time point are left out; the donor was told from shared clones. The sequenced sample was PBMCs or a T cell subset sorted from them (not recorded which). Here the chain combines TRBV10-3 and TRBJ2-1; no D segment can be confidently identified. At the DNA level, the sequence is TGTGCCATCAGTGATATTATTGGTTATGAGGCAATCTCCTACAATGAGCAGTTCTTC. It codes for CAISDIIGYEAISYNEQFF.